This TCR beta chain was observed in a study of blood T cell repertoires in COVID-19. Study-level information: Italy, Spain and the United States were the sources of the convalescent and acute COVID-19 samples.

The V and J ends lost 6 bases and 6 bases respectively, with 20 bases between them. CDR1 is MGHDK and CDR2 is SYGVNS in the germline V gene. The CDR3 is 15 residues long. Here immunoSEQ multiplex PCR was the method, and the copy in TCRdb shows in-frame clones only, minus some. The sample lists approximately 150,000 clones, roughly 87% occurring once. This clone was observed a handful of times. The sample was peripheral blood. The sequence derives from a woman aged 55-69 years with active or convalescent COVID-19. J is TRBJ1-1 and V is TRBV25-1; D is possibly TRBD1 (5 bases). The CDR3 sequence: CASRPDQGLAAEAFF. CDR3 nucleotide sequence: TGTGCCAGCAGACCCGACCAGGGATTAGCGGCTGAAGCTTTCTTT.